A selection of T cell receptor beta chains follows, all from one sample in a study of T-cell reconstitution after alpha-beta-depleted transplantation in children. Via MiXCR, TCRdb re-called the PCR reads, giving one row per CDR3 protein. The sample consists of 750,000 to 950,000 distinct CDR3 sequences, about 15% of them appearing once. Sequencing was performed on PBMCs, mostly from graft donor cells, taken 360 days after TCRalphabeta/CD19-depleted stem cell transplant. These receptors all stem from a male patient aged 10-17 years who had a stem cell transplant for acute lymphoblastic leukemia, so the T cells may come from the graft donor. The CDR3 runs from the conserved cysteine through the conserved F or W. D genes are given only for firm matches. The size entry is marked missing in some rows and otherwise reads once, few, many or a size class.

length	V	size	J	D	DNA	CDR3
14	TRBV7-9	few	TRBJ2-7	.	TGTGCCAGCAGCTCGGTAGGACAGTCCTACGAGCAGTACTTC	CASSSVGQSYEQYF
16	TRBV7-8	few	TRBJ2-5	.	TGTGCCAGCAGCTTAGTTTACAGGAGCTGGGAAGAGACCCAGTACTTC	CASSLVYRSWEETQYF
14	TRBV5-1	many	TRBJ1-1	.	TGCGCCAGCAGCTGGGGGCAGGGAGGAACTGAAGCTTTCTTT	CASSWGQGGTEAFF
17	TRBV14	.	TRBJ2-1	.	TGTGCCAGCAGCCAGGGAGTGGGACTTAACGGCATACATGAGCAGTTCTTC	CASSQGVGLNGIHEQFF
14	TRBV29-1	few	TRBJ2-1	TRBD1	TGCAGCACCCTCGGACAGGGCTTATACAATGAGCAGTTCTTC	CSTLGQGLYNEQFF
19	TRBV5-1	.	TRBJ2-6	.	TGCGCCAGCAGCTTGGTTCTTCGGACAGACCTCTCTGGGGCCAACGTCCTGACTTTC	CASSLVLRTDLSGANVLTF
16	TRBV25-1	.	TRBJ2-1	TRBD2	TGTGCCAGCAGTGAAGTCGCTAGCGGAAGATACAATGAGCAGTTCTTC	CASSEVASGRYNEQFF
18	TRBV12-3/TRBV12-4	few	TRBJ2-1	TRBD2	TGTGCCAGCAGATTTCGGTCCCCGGGACTAGCTTACCACAATGAGCAGTTCTTC	CASRFRSPGLAYHNEQFF
14	TRBV29-1	few	TRBJ2-5	TRBD2	TGCAGCGTTGAAGGAGGGAGGGCTCGTGAGACCCAGTACTTC	CSVEGGRARETQYF
14	TRBV7-2	few	TRBJ2-5	TRBD1	TGTGCCAGCAGCGACGTGACAGGGTCAGAGACCCAGTACTTC	CASSDVTGSETQYF
14	TRBV5-1	many	TRBJ1-1	.	TGCGCCAGCAGCTTGGTGGGCAGCCGGACTGAAGCTTTCTTT	CASSLVGSRTEAFF
11	TRBV2	.	TRBJ1-6	.	TGTGCCAGCAGTGAGGTAATGGACCTCCACTTT	CASSEVMDLHF
13	TRBV15	few	TRBJ1-5	.	TGTGCCACCAGCAGAGAAAAAGGGCGGCCCCAGCATTTT	CATSREKGRPQHF